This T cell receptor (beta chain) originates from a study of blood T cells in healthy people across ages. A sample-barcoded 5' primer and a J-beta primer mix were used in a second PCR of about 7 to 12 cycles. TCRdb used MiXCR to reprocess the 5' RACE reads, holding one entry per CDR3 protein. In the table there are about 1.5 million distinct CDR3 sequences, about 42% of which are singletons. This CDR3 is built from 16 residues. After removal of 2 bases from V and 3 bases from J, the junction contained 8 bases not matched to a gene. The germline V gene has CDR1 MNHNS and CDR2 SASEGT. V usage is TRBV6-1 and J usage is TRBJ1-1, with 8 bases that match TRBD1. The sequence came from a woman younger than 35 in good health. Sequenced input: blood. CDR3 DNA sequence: TGTGCCAGCAGTGAATCGGCAGGGGGCGGGGACACTGAAGCTTTCTTT. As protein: CASSESAGGGDTEAFF.